Shown below are 15 T cell receptor beta chains from a single sample sequenced in a study of CD8+ T cells in alopecia areata. Extraction and reverse transcription of RNA yielded cDNA as the sequencing template. Data came from immunoSEQ multiplex PCR; TCRdb stores just in-frame clones and leaves some out. The sample records about 140,000 clones, 82% being singletons. Stated treatment: oral pan-JAK inhibitor, 5-10 mg twice daily. This material consisted of CD8+ T cells sorted from blood, taken at week 4, from a patient treated with tofacitinib. The receptors were sampled from a human donor with alopecia areata.

This rearrangement joins TRBV5-1 to TRBJ2-7; D gene ambiguous. Per the germline V gene, CDR1 is SGHRS and CDR2 is YFSETQ. The CDR3 has 14 amino acids. Between the trimmed V and J ends, which lost 3 bases and 0 bases, there was a span of 10 bases. CDR3 region: CASSSSPSSYEQYF. CDR3 bases: TGCGCCAGCAGCTCCTCCCCGAGCTCCTACGAGCAGTACTTC.

V usage is TRBV4-2 and J usage is TRBJ2-1; D possibly corresponds to TRBD2 (5 bases). There are 14 residues in the CDR3. Germline lookup yields CDR1 LGHNA and CDR2 YNFKEQ. Deletions cut 3 bases from V and 9 bases from J, with 15 bases between. The chain's CDR3 is CASSQEGSVVEQFF. For the CDR3, the DNA is TGTGCCAGCAGCCAGGAAGGTAGCGTAGTTGAGCAGTTCTTC.

CDR3: CASSFYRLNTEAFF. DNA of the CDR3: TGTGCCAGCAGCTTCTATAGACTGAACACTGAAGCTTTCTTT. This chain uses TRBV7-9 with TRBJ1-1; D is unresolved. Germline-derived CDR1 and CDR2 are SEHNR and FQNEAQ (reference sequence). V was cut by 3 bases and J by 0 bases, with 8 bases left in between. This CDR3 contains 14 residues.

The J gene is TRBJ2-2, the V gene TRBV6-5; no reliable D call. There are 15 residues in the CDR3. Trimming cost V 7 bases and J 1 base, with 13 bases left between them. The germline V gene encodes CDR1 MNHEY and CDR2 SVGAGI. CDR3 in DNA: TGTGCCAGCACCAACGGGTGGGGGAACACCGGGGAGCTGTTTTTT. Translation gives CASTNGWGNTGELFF.

The chain employs TRBV6-5 and TRBJ2-4; D remains ambiguous. Germline CDR1 reads MNHEY; CDR2 reads SVGAGI. The CDR3 totals 15 residues. V gave up 0 bases and J gave up 6 bases, with 12 bases separating them. The chain's CDR3 is CASSYSGPGANIQYF. The CDR3 DNA reads TGTGCCAGCAGTTACTCGGGCCCCGGTGCAAACATTCAGTACTTC.

The J gene is TRBJ2-5, the V gene TRBV5-1; 9 bases are a match to TRBD1. Germline assignment: CDR1 SGHRS and CDR2 YFSETQ. The CDR3 length is 14 residues. Germline trimming cut 6 bases from V and 2 bases from J; bases unmatched to any gene: 5. CDR3 DNA sequence: TGCGCCAGCACCGGACAGGGGAATCAAGAGACCCAGTACTTC. Translation: CASTGQGNQETQYF.

The chain is built from TRBV19 and TRBJ2-3, with 9 bases aligning to TRBD1. Germline V gives CDR1 LNHDA, CDR2 SQIVND (reference sequence). The CDR3 extends over 17 amino acids. V lost 4 bases, J lost 1 base, and 9 bases stayed unmatched. CDR3: CASSTPRDREGTDTQYF. The CDR3 DNA reads TGTGCCAGTAGTACCCCGCGGGACAGGGAAGGCACAGATACGCAGTATTTT.

This rearrangement joins TRBV5-6 to TRBJ1-4; possibly TRBD1 for D (6 bases). Trimming took off 0 bases at V and 7 bases at J, with 16 bases between the two ends. The CDR3 spans 16 residues. Germline CDR1 is SGHDT and CDR2 is YYEEEE. The CDR3 coding sequence is TGTGCCAGCAGCTTGGCTGTCGACGGAGGGGGTGAAAAACTGTTTTTT. This codes for CASSLAVDGGGEKLFF.

This chain uses TRBV5-1 with TRBJ2-1; D remains ambiguous. This CDR3 is 15 amino acids long. Between the trimmed V and J ends, which lost 2 bases and 1 base, there was a span of 10 bases. In germline, CDR1 is SGHRS, CDR2 YFSETQ. In DNA form, the CDR3 reads TGCGCCAGCAGCTTTGGTGGGAATTCCTACAATGAGCAGTTCTTC. It is translated as CASSFGGNSYNEQFF. The full variable domain, rest sourced from reference TRBV5-1 and TRBJ2-1, is KAGVTQTPRYLIKTRGQQVTLSCSPISGHRSVSWYQQTPGQGLQFLFEYFSETQRNKGNFPGRFSGRQFSNSRSEMNVSTLELGDSALYLCASSFGGNSYNEQFFGPGTRLTVL.

V gene TRBV7-9 combines with J gene TRBJ1-1; D is ambiguous. V was clipped by 1 base and J by 3 bases, with 12 bases between them. The CDR3 runs 15 residues. Looked up from germline, CDR1 is SEHNR and CDR2 is FQNEAQ (reference sequence). The CDR3 is CASSLVLGYDTEAFF. Here the CDR3 DNA reads TGTGCCAGCAGCTTAGTTCTAGGGTACGACACTGAAGCTTTCTTT.

The chain links TRBV9 to TRBJ2-3; D remains ambiguous. The V end was cut by 0 bases, the J end by 0 bases, with 11 bases between. This CDR3 is 16 amino acids long. Germline lookup yields CDR1 SGDLS and CDR2 YYNGEE. DNA of the CDR3: TGTGCCAGCAGCGTAGCAGGACGGCCTAGCACAGATACGCAGTATTTT. It is translated as CASSVAGRPSTDTQYF. The whole variable domain, filled in from reference TRBV9 and TRBJ2-3, reads DSGVTQTPKHLITATGQRVTLRCSPRSGDLSVYWYQQSLDQGLQFLIQYYNGEERAKGNILERFSAQQFPDLHSELNLSSLELGDSALYFCASSVAGRPSTDTQYFGPGTRLTVL.

V usage is TRBV2 and J usage is TRBJ2-1; 8 bases line up with TRBD2. The CDR3 runs 17 residues. Germline CDR1 SNHLY, CDR2 FYNNEI. The V gene end was trimmed by 0 bases and the J gene end by 0 bases; junction bases not matched to a gene: 4. Here the CDR3 DNA reads TGTGCCAGCAGTGAAGCGCCAGCGGGGGCCTCCTACAATGAGCAGTTCTTC. It encodes CASSEAPAGASYNEQFF.

This chain links TRBV7-9 with TRBJ2-7; D is uncertain. From germline, CDR1 is SEHNR and CDR2 FQNEAQ (reference sequence). Trimming left V 1 base short and J 5 bases short, with 6 bases between. This CDR3 has 12 amino acids. CDR3 region: CASSLDRHEQYF. The CDR3 region has the DNA TGTGCCAGCAGCTTAGATCGTCACGAGCAGTACTTC.

The rearrangement uses TRBV7-9 and TRBJ2-5; D possibly corresponds to TRBD1 (6 bases). Germline lookup yields CDR1 SEHNR and CDR2 FQNEAQ (reference sequence). With 4 bases removed from V and 1 base from J, the gap between germline ends came to 10 bases. The CDR3 is 14 residues long. The CDR3 loop is CASSSTGFQETQYF. CDR3 bases: TGTGCCAGCAGCTCCACAGGGTTCCAAGAGACCCAGTACTTC.

The rearrangement joins TRBV27 to TRBJ2-1, with a weak D call TRBD2 (5 bases). The CDR3 runs to 11 residues. Per germline, CDR1 MNHEY and CDR2 SMNVEV (reference sequence). V was clipped by 4 bases and J by 8 bases, with 6 bases between them. CDR3 region: CASSYGDEQFF. CDR3 nucleotides: TGTGCCAGCAGTTACGGGGATGAGCAGTTCTTC.